What follows describes a single T cell receptor (beta chain). This CDR3 is built from 14 residues. Trimming pared 5 bases from V and 7 bases from J, leaving 15 bases between. In germline, CDR1 is MGHDK, CDR2 SYGVNS. Method: immunoSEQ multiplex PCR; TCRdb's copy keeps in-frame clones and lacks some. This sample yields approximately 16,000 clones, of which approximately 71% are seen a single time; under 3% belongs to the top ten. The entry originates in a study of neoadjuvant anti-PD-1 for oral cavity cancer. Study in general: Non-progressing patients received a fourth nivolumab dose near day 43, then surgery on days 50-56.

The genes are TRBV25-1 and TRBJ2-1; no reliable D call. The sequencing used PBMCs, collected before nivolumab (anti-PD-1) treatment. The receptor comes from a person between 40 and 79 years old with oral cavity squamous cell carcinoma. The CDR3 region has the DNA TGTGCCAGCAGTTCCCGGCGGATCGGTAATGAGCAGTTCTTC. It translates to CASSSRRIGNEQFF.